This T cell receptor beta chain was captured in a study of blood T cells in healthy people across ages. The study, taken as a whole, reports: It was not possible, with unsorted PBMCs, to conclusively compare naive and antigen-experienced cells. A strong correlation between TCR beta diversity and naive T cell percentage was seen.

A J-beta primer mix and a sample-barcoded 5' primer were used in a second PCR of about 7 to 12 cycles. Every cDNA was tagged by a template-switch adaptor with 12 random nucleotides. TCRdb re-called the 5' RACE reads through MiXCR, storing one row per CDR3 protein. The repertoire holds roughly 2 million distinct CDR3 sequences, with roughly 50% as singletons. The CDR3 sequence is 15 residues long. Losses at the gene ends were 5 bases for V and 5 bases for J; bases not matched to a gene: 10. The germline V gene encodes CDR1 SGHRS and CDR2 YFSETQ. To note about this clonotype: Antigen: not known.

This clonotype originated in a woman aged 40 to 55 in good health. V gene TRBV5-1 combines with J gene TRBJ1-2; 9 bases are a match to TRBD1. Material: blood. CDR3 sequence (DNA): TGCGCCAGCAGTTTTACCACAGGGGGCCTATATGGCTACACCTTC. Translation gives CASSFTTGGLYGYTF.